A single sample gave rise to the 20 T cell receptor beta chains below, sequenced in a study of blood T cell repertoires in COVID-19. The repertoire was sequenced with immunoSEQ multiplex PCR; TCRdb's copy has only in-frame clones and lacks some. Found here are approximately 110,000 clones, about nine tenths of them singletons; the top ten hold about 1.1%. Sequenced: peripheral blood. The receptor source for this set is a human donor in a cohort sampled during active COVID-19.

V usage is TRBV3-1 (or the pseudogene TRBV3-2) and J usage is TRBJ2-7; D call uncertain. The CDR3 covers 12 residues. The V end lost 2 bases, the J end lost 7 bases, and 9 bases lay between the germline ends. The germline CDR1 and CDR2 sequences are LGHDT and YNNKEL (reference sequence). The CDR3 spells CASSQSEMEQYF. CDR3 in DNA: TGTGCCAGCAGCCAAAGCGAAATGGAGCAGTACTTC.

This clone was picked up one time. This sequence joins TRBV27 and TRBJ1-6, with TRBD1 matching 7 bases. The CDR3 runs to 15 residues. CDR1 MNHEY and CDR2 SMNVEV come from the germline V gene (reference sequence). The junction had 11 bases not matched to a gene; V was cut back by 8 bases and J by 7 bases. The CDR3 here is CASSETGLENSPLHF. CDR3 nucleotides: TGTGCCAGCTCGGAGACAGGGTTGGAGAATTCACCCCTCCACTTT.

V gene TRBV29-1 combines with J gene TRBJ2-1, with 7 nucleotides matching TRBD2. V gave up 6 bases and J gave up 0 bases; unmatched junction bases: 5. Germline CDR1 and CDR2: SQVTM and ANQGSEA. The CDR3 is 14 residues long. CDR3 protein: CSVIAGSSYNEQFF. The CDR3 DNA reads TGCAGCGTGATAGCGGGTAGCTCCTACAATGAGCAGTTCTTC.

This clone has just a few counts. The chain links TRBV19 to TRBJ1-5, with 7 positions matching TRBD1. V trimming: 6 bases; J trimming: 9 bases; junction bases outside the gene matches: 8. CDR1 and CDR2 from the germline V gene are LNHDA and SQIVND (reference sequence). CDR3 size: 13 residues. The CDR3 DNA is TGTGCCAGTAGGGGCGACAGGGTCGGGCCCCAGCATTTT. It is translated as CASRGDRVGPQHF. Combining the CDR3 with reference TRBV19 and TRBJ1-5 gives the whole variable domain DGGITQSPKYLFRKEGQNVTLSCEQNLNHDAMYWYRQDPGQGLRLIYYSQIVNDFQKGDIAEGYSVSREKKESFPLTVTSAQKNPTAFYLCASRGDRVGPQHFGDGTRLSIL.

The chain links TRBV5-1 to TRBJ2-3, with 15 bases fitting TRBD2. The CDR3 is made up of 18 amino acids. The germline gives CDR1 SGHRS, CDR2 YFSETQ. V gave up 3 bases and J gave up 0 bases; unmatched junction bases: 5. The CDR3 region has the DNA TGCGCCAGCAGCTCGGGACTAGCGGGGGGATCTAGCACAGATACGCAGTATTTT. Residues: CASSSGLAGGSSTDTQYF.

J is TRBJ1-2 and V is TRBV3-1 (or the pseudogene TRBV3-2); D is unresolved. The CDR3 contains 16 residues. Germline V gives CDR1 LGHDT, CDR2 YNNKEL (reference sequence). Trimming took 3 bases from V and 1 from J, leaving 15 bases between them. Here the CDR3 reads CASSQRQPPFNYGYTF. The CDR3 DNA is TGTGCCAGCAGCCAGCGGCAACCTCCCTTTAACTATGGCTACACCTTC.

The V and J genes are TRBV19 and TRBJ1-2, with TRBD1 identical over 9 bases. V shed 0 bases and J 4 bases; nucleotides not matched to a gene: 9. Germline V gene sequence: CDR1 LNHDA, CDR2 SQIVND (reference sequence). The CDR3 length is 17 residues. The CDR3 DNA is TGTGCCAGTAGTATAGACCCTACAGGGGGCGCGTCCTATGGCTACACCTTC. Translating gives CASSIDPTGGASYGYTF.

The chain links TRBV19 to TRBJ1-5; the D is unclear. Germline V gives CDR1 LNHDA, CDR2 SQIVND (reference sequence). V dropped 8 bases and J dropped 6 bases, with 14 bases sitting between them. The CDR3 is 13 residues long. The CDR3 loop is CASSSGLGQPQHF. CDR3 bases: TGTGCCAGTTCGTCGGGGTTGGGTCAGCCCCAGCATTTT.

The chain joins TRBV3-1 (or the pseudogene TRBV3-2) to TRBJ1-1; possible D gene TRBD1, 5 bases. Germline CDR1 reads LGHDT; CDR2 reads YNNKEL (reference sequence). CDR3 length: 12 amino acids. Trimming removed 5 bases at V and 11 bases at J, with 15 bases between. The CDR3 bases are TGTGCCAGCAGCATCTGGGGGGGGGAGGCTTTCTTT. Encoded protein: CASSIWGGEAFF.

The V and J genes are TRBV6-5 and TRBJ1-2; D remains ambiguous. The CDR3 extends over 13 amino acids. V dropped 6 bases and J dropped 5 bases, with 13 bases sitting between them. Germline-derived CDR1 and CDR2 are MNHEY and SVGAGI. The CDR3 DNA reads as TGTGCCAGCAGAAAAGGCAGGTTATATGGCTACACCTTC. Protein sequence: CASRKGRLYGYTF.

The chain is built from TRBV27 and TRBJ1-6; 10 bases line up with TRBD1. The CDR3 is 16 residues long. Germline loops: CDR1 MNHEY, CDR2 SMNVEV (reference sequence). The trim removed 2 bases at V and 7 bases at J, leaving 5 bases unmatched. CDR3 region: CASSLGTGVQNSPLHF. The CDR3 DNA is TGTGCCAGCAGTTTAGGGACAGGGGTCCAGAATTCACCCCTCCACTTT.

The chain is built from TRBV29-1 and TRBJ2-5; weak D call: TRBD1 (6 bases). The length of the CDR3 is 12 residues. The germline gives CDR1 SQVTM, CDR2 ANQGSEA. The V end was cut by 8 bases, the J end by 4 bases, with 14 bases between. The CDR3 is CSFWIGGETQYF. In nucleotides, the CDR3 is TGCAGCTTCTGGATAGGGGGAGAGACCCAGTACTTC.

The chain has TRBV4-1 and TRBJ2-2, with a tentative D call TRBD2 (7 bases). Deletions cut 0 bases from V and 5 bases from J, with 13 bases between. CDR1 MGHRA and CDR2 YSYEKL come from the germline V gene. This CDR3 comprises 16 residues. This CDR3 is CASSQDGGGRTGELFF. CDR3 sequence (DNA): TGCGCCAGCAGCCAAGATGGGGGGGGCCGGACCGGGGAGCTGTTTTTT.

V and J are TRBV5-8 and TRBJ2-3; 9 nucleotides line up with TRBD2. Losses at the gene ends were 4 bases for V and 3 bases for J; bases not matched to a gene: 9. Germline V gene lookup returns CDR1 SGHTS and CDR2 YDEGEE. The CDR3 is 16 amino acids. The CDR3 nucleotides read TGTGCCAGCAGCATCGAGCGGGGGGCCCCAACAGATACGCAGTATTTT. Encoded protein: CASSIERGAPTDTQYF.

V gene TRBV6-1 combines with J gene TRBJ2-3; 7 bases map to TRBD2. Germline trimming cut 4 bases from V and 0 bases from J; bases unmatched to any gene: 7. The CDR3 length is 16 residues. CDR1 is MNHNS, CDR2 SASEGT, per germline. CDR3 region: CASSALTSPSTDTQYF. The CDR3 DNA follows: TGTGCCAGCAGTGCCCTGACTAGCCCTAGCACAGATACGCAGTATTTT.

The chain recombines TRBV3-1 (or the pseudogene TRBV3-2) with TRBJ2-3, with 7 bases identical to TRBD2. CDR1 and CDR2 from the germline V gene are LGHDT and YNNKEL (reference sequence). After removal of 2 bases from V and 6 bases from J, the junction contained 11 bases not matched to a gene. CDR3 length: 16 residues. For the CDR3, the DNA is TGTGCCAGCAGCCAACGCGGGAGCGGGATGTCCGATACGCAGTATTTT. Translating gives CASSQRGSGMSDTQYF.

As regards this clone: The same CDR3 can be traced to other DNA sequences in this sample. This chain uses TRBV2 with TRBJ2-2; D call uncertain. Trimming stripped 4 bases from V and 8 bases from J, with 8 bases between. CDR3 length: 12 amino acids. CDR1 and CDR2 (germline): SNHLY, FYNNEI. CDR3 loop: CASSVGLGELFF. CDR3 DNA sequence: TGTGCCAGCAGTGTCGGGTTGGGGGAGCTGTTTTTT.

The V and J genes are TRBV7-2 and TRBJ2-5, with 9 positions matching TRBD2. The CDR3 has 15 residues. Germline V CDR1 and CDR2: SGHTA, FQGNSA. Trimming at V came to 1 base and at J to 4 bases, leaving 4 bases not matched to a gene. The CDR3 sequence is CASSLGGRGVETQYF. The DNA of the CDR3 is TGTGCCAGCAGCTTAGGCGGGAGGGGGGTAGAGACCCAGTACTTC.

The chain carries TRBV5-1 and TRBJ2-1, with 7 bases lining up with TRBD2. The CDR3 consists of 16 residues. V was clipped by 4 bases and J by 5 bases; unmatched bases: 12. CDR1 SGHRS and CDR2 YFSETQ come from the germline V gene. CDR3: CASSRSGTLGNNEQFF. The CDR3 nucleotides are TGCGCCAGCAGCCGGAGCGGGACGTTGGGTAACAATGAGCAGTTCTTC. The entire variable domain, with the rest obtained from reference TRBV5-1 and TRBJ2-1, is as follows: KAGVTQTPRYLIKTRGQQVTLSCSPISGHRSVSWYQQTPGQGLQFLFEYFSETQRNKGNFPGRFSGRQFSNSRSEMNVSTLELGDSALYLCASSRSGTLGNNEQFFGPGTRLTVL.

This chain connects TRBV9 to TRBJ2-1; 8 nucleotides align to TRBD2. CDR3 length equals 18 residues. Germline loops: CDR1 SGDLS, CDR2 YYNGEE. Trimming removed 0 bases from V and 9 bases from J; junction bases left unmatched: 17. CDR3 DNA sequence: TGTGCCAGCAGCGTAGGCCAGCGGGAGTCAATCCCTACAGCTGAGCAGTTCTTC. Amino acid sequence: CASSVGQRESIPTAEQFF.